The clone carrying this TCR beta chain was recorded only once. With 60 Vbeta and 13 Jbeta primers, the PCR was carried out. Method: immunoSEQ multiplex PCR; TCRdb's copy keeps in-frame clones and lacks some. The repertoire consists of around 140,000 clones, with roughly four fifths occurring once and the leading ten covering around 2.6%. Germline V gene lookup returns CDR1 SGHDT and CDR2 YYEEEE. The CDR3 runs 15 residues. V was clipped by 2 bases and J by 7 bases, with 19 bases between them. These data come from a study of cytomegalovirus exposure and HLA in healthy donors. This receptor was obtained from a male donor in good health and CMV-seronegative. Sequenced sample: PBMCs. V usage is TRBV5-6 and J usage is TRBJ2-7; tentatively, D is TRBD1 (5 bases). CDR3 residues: CASSLLGASFIEQYF. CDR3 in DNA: TGTGCCAGCAGCTTACTTGGGGCCTCCTTTATTGAGCAGTACTTC.